This TCR beta chain was observed in a study of shared clonotypes between healthy human individuals. Every subset had its genomic DNA shared out evenly among several immunoSEQ plates. Each sorted subset replicate got 200 ng genomic DNA, 30,000 or so genomes. Libraries were prepared by immunoSEQ multiplex PCR; TCRdb keeps only in-frame clonotypes and omits some of them. The table has under 1,100,000 clones, 65% to 80% seen once. As regards this clone: As yet, its antigen is unknown.

Donors comprised only Caucasian adults living in Nashville, Tennessee. Study outcomes and limitations: Shared across several donors were roughly 5% of the naive CD4 clonotypes.

This CDR3 comprises 15 residues. The germline gives CDR1 SGHAT, CDR2 FQNNGV. Deletions cut 3 bases from V and 1 base from J, with 13 bases between. The sample was memory CD4+ T cells sorted from blood. Subset specified: CD45RA-negative fraction. The chain joins TRBV11-2 to TRBJ2-7; D might be TRBD1 or TRBD2, each matching 5 bases. The TCR originated in a man younger than 30 in good health. CDR3 bases: TGTGCCAGCAGCTTCGGGACCTCGTCTTCCTACGAGCAGTACTTC. It translates to CASSFGTSSSYEQYF.